A single sample gave rise to the 2 T cell receptor beta chains below, sequenced in a study of metastatic and nonmetastatic thyroid tumors (dated by TCRdb to the early 2020s). None of the patients had been given any treatment before thyroid surgery. Receptor libraries were prepared by PCR. Sequenced on an Illumina HiSeq 4000. TCRdb reran the public reads through fastp at Q25 and MiXCR, keeping productive beta chains. This sample has 26,000 or so clones in its table, and 3.5% to 4.5% of those were observed once. Around 3.1% of the sample rests with the top ten. The sample was blood. The receptor source for this set is a male donor with papillary thyroid cancer or a benign thyroid nodule (not recorded which). Some clones in this sample may be carry-over from other donors' samples.

This clone was seen many times. This chain joins TRBV20-1 and TRBJ2-3, with 9 bases identical to TRBD2. CDR1 and CDR2 from the germline V gene are DFQATT and SNEGSKA (reference sequence). The CDR3 is 15 amino acids. V shed 6 bases and J 0 bases; nucleotides not matched to a gene: 7. This CDR3 is CSATPSGVSTDTQYF. The CDR3 nucleotides read TGCAGTGCAACCCCTAGCGGGGTTAGCACAGATACGCAGTATTTT.

This clone turned up a few times. The genes are TRBV6-1 and TRBJ2-2; TRBD1 might be the D (5 bases). The germline V and J ends were trimmed by 7 bases and 4 bases, with 13 bases remaining between them. The V gene's germline CDR1 is MNHNS and CDR2 SASEGT. This CDR3 is built from 14 residues. DNA for the CDR3: TGTGCCAGCACCTTAGGGGTTGTCACCGGGGAGCTGTTTTTT. This codes for CASTLGVVTGELFF.